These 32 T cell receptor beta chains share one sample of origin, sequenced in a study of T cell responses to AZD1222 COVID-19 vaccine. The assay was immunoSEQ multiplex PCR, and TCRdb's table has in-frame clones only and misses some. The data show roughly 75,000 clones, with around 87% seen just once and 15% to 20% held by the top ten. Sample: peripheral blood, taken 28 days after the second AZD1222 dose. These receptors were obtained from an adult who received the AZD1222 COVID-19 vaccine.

CDR3 bases: TGTGCCTGGAGTGTAGCCCCTCCGGGACGGGCTATATTGCAATCGGCCCAGCATTTT. Protein: CAWSVAPPGRAILQSAQHF. The gene calls are TRBV30 and TRBJ1-5; TRBD1 might be the D (5 bases). Per germline, CDR1 GTSNPN and CDR2 SVGIG (reference sequence). This CDR3 comprises 19 residues. Trimming stripped 0 bases from V and 11 bases from J, with 32 bases between.

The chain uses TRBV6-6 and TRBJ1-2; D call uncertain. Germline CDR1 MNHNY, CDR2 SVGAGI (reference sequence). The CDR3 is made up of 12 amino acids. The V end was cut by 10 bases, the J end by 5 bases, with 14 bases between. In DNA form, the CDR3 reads TGTGCCAAACCGAGCAGGTTTTATGGCTACACCTTC. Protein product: CAKPSRFYGYTF.

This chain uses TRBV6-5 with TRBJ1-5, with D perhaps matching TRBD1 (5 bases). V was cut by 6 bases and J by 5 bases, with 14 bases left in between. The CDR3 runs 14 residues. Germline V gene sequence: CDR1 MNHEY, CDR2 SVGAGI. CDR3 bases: TGTGCCAGCAGACCCATAGGAGGGGATCAGCCCCAGCATTTT. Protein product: CASRPIGGDQPQHF.

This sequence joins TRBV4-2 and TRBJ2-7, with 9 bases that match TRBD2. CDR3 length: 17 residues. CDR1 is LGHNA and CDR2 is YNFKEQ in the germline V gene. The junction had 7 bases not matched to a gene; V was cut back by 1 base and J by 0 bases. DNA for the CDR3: TGTGCCAGCAGCCAAGGGACCGGGACTAGCAACTCCTACGAGCAGTACTTC. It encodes CASSQGTGTSNSYEQYF.

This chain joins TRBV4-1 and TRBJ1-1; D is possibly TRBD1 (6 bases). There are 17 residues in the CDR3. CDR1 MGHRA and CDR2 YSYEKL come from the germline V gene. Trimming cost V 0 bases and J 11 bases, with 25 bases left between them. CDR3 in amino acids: CASSQDQGGTYTLGAFF. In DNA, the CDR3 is TGCGCCAGCAGCCAAGATCAGGGAGGGACATATACCCTCGGGGCTTTCTTT.

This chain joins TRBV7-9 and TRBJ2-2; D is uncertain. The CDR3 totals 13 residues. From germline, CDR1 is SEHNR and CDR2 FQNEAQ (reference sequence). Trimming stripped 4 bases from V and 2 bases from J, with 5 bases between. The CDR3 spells CASSSANTGELFF. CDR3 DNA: TGTGCCAGCAGCTCGGCCAACACCGGGGAGCTGTTTTTT.

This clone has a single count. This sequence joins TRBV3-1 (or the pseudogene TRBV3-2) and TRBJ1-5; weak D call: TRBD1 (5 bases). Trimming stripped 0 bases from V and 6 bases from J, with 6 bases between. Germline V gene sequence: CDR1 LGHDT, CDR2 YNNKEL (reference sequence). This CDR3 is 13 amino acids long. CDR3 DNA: TGTGCCAGCAGCCAAGATGGGGGTCAGCCCCAGCATTTT. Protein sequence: CASSQDGGQPQHF.

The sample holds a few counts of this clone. This CDR3 is CASSGRDIRLGNTEAFF. In DNA form, the CDR3 reads TGCGCCAGCAGTGGCCGGGACATCAGGCTCGGGAACACTGAAGCTTTCTTT. V is TRBV5-1 and J is TRBJ1-1; weak D call: TRBD1 (6 bases). The germline V and J ends were trimmed by 5 bases and 1 base, with 21 bases remaining between them. The CDR3 is 17 residues long. Germline loops: CDR1 SGHRS, CDR2 YFSETQ.

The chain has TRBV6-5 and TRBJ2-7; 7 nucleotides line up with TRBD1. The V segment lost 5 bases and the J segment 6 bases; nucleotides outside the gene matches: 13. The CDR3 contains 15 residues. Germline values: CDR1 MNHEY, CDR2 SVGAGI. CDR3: CASSRQGQSRGEQYF. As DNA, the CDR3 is TGTGCCAGCAGTCGACAGGGACAGTCGAGGGGCGAGCAGTACTTC.

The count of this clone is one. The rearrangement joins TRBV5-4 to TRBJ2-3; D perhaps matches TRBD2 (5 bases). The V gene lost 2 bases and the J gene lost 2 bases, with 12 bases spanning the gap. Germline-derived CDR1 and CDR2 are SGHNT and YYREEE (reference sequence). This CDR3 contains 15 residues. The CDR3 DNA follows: TGTGCCAGCAGCTTAGAGGGAATCACCACAGATACGCAGTATTTT. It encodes CASSLEGITTDTQYF.

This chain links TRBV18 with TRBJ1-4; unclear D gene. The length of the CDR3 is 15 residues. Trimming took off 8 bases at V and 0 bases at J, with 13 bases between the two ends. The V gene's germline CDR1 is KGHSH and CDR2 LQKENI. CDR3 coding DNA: TGTGCCAGCACCCGAAACAGTGCAACTAATGAAAAACTGTTTTTT. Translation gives CASTRNSATNEKLFF. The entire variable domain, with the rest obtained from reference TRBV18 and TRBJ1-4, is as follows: NAGVMQNPRHLVRRRGQEARLRCSPMKGHSHVYWYRQLPEEGLKFMVYLQKENIIDESGMPKERFSAEFPKEGPSILRIQQVVRGDSAAYFCASTRNSATNEKLFFGSGTQLSVL.

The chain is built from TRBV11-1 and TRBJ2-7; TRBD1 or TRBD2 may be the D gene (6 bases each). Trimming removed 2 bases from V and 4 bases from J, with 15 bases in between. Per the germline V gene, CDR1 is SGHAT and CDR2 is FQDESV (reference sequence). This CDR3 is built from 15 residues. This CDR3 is CASSLMIGGPYEQYF. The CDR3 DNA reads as TGTGCCAGCAGCTTAATGATCGGGGGCCCGTACGAGCAGTACTTC.

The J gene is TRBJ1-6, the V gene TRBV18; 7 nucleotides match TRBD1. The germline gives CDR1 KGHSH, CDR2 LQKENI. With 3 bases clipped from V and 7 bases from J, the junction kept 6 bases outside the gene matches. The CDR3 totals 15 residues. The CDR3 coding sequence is TGTGCCAGCTCACCCACCGGGACAGAAAATTCACCCCTCCACTTT. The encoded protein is CASSPTGTENSPLHF.

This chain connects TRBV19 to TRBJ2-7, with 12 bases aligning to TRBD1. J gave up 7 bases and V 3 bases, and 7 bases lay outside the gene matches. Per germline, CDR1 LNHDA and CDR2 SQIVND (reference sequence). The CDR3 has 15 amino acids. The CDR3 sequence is CASSILGQGAEEQYF. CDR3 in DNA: TGTGCCAGTAGTATTTTGGGACAGGGGGCGGAGGAGCAGTACTTC. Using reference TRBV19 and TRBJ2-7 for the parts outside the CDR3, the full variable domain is DGGITQSPKYLFRKEGQNVTLSCEQNLNHDAMYWYRQDPGQGLRLIYYSQIVNDFQKGDIAEGYSVSREKKESFPLTVTSAQKNPTAFYLCASSILGQGAEEQYFGPGTRLTVT.

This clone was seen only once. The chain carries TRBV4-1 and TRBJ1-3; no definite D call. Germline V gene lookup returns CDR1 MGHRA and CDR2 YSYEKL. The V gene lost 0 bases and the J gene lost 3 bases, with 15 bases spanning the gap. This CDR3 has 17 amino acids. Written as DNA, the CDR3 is TGCGCCAGCAGCCAAGATCTTGCGAGATCCGGTGGAAACACCATATATTTT. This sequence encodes CASSQDLARSGGNTIYF.

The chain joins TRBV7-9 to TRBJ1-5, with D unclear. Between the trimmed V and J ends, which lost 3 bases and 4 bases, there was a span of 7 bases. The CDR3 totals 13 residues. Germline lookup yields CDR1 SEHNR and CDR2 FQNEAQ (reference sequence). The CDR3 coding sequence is TGTGCCAGCAGCTTCGGCTCGAATCAGCCCCAGCATTTT. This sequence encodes CASSFGSNQPQHF.

CDR3 amino acids: CAWALTTEAFF. The CDR3 nucleotides are TGTGCCTGGGCCCTTACTACTGAAGCTTTCTTT. The genes are TRBV30 and TRBJ1-1; unclear D gene. V lost 5 bases, J lost 5 bases, and 9 bases lay in between. This CDR3 has 11 amino acids. Germline V gene sequence: CDR1 GTSNPN, CDR2 SVGIG (reference sequence).

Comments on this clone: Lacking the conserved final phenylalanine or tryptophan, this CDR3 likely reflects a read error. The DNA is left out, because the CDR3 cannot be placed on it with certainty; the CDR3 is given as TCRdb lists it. This CDR3 is CSVEERGRVLC. V usage is TRBV29-1 and J usage is TRBJ1-2; TRBD1 is the table's D call, not checked against the DNA. The CDR3 is 11 amino acids long, termini counted. Germline V CDR1 and CDR2: SQVTM, ANQGSEA.

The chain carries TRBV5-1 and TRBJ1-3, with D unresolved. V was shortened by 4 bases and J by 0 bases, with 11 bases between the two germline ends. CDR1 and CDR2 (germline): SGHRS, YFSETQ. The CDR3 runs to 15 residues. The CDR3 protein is CASSLLGSSGNTIYF. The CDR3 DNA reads TGCGCCAGCAGCCTCCTCGGGAGCTCTGGAAACACCATATATTTT.

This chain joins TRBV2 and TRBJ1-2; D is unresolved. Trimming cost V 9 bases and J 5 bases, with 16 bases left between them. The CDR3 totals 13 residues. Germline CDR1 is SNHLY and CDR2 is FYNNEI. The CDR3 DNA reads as TGTGCCAGTGCCGGGGAGGGAACTTATGGCTACACCTTC. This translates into CASAGEGTYGYTF.

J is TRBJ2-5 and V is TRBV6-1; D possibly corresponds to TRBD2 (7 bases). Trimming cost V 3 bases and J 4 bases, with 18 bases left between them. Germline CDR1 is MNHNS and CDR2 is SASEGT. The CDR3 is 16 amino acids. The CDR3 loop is CASSDLVGGGRETQYF. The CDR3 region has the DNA TGTGCCAGCAGTGACCTGGTAGGGGGGGGGCGAGAGACCCAGTACTTC.

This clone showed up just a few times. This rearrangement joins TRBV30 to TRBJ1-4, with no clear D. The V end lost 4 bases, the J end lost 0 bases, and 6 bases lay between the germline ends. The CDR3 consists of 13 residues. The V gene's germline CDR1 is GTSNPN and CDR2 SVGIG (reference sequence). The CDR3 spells CAWMTSTNEKLFF. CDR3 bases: TGTGCCTGGATGACCTCAACTAATGAAAAACTGTTTTTT. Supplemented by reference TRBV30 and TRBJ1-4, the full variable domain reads SQTIHQWPATLVQPVGSPLSLECTVEGTSNPNLYWYRQAAGRGLQLLFYSVGIGQISSEVPQNLSASRPQDRQFILSSKKLLLSDSGFYLCAWMTSTNEKLFFGSGTQLSVL.

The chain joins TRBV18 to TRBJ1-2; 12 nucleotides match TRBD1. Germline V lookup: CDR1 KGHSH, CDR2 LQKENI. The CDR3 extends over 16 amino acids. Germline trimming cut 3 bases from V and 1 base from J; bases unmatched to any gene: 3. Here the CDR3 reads CASSPGTGGHNYGYTF. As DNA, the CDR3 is TGTGCCAGCTCACCCGGGACAGGGGGCCATAACTATGGCTACACCTTC.

The CDR3 region has the DNA TGTGCCAGTAGTATGACAGGGTCCTACGAGCAGTACTTC. The encoded protein is CASSMTGSYEQYF. The chain joins TRBV19 to TRBJ2-7; 7 nucleotides align to TRBD1. J was trimmed by 1 base and V by 3 bases; bases with no gene match: 0. Germline-derived CDR1 and CDR2 are LNHDA and SQIVND (reference sequence). This CDR3 spans 13 amino acids.

The CDR3 loop reads CASSLGTAATNEKLFF. CDR3 coding DNA: TGTGCCAGTAGTCTCGGGACAGCAGCAACTAATGAAAAACTGTTTTTT. The chain joins TRBV19 to TRBJ1-4, with 7 bases matching TRBD1. This CDR3 has 16 residues. J gave up 0 bases and V 5 bases, and 6 bases lay outside the gene matches. CDR1 is LNHDA, CDR2 SQIVND, per germline (reference sequence).

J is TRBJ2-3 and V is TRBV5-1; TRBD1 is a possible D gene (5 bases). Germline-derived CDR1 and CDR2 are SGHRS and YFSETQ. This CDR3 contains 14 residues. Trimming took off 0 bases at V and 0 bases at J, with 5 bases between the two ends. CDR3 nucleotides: TGCGCCAGCAGCTTGGCAGGGAGCACAGATACGCAGTATTTT. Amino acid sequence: CASSLAGSTDTQYF.

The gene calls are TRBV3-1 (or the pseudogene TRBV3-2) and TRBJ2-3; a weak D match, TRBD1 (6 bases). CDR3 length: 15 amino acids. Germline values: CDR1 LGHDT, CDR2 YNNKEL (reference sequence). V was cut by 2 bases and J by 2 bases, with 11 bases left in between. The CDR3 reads CASSQPTGPTDTQYF. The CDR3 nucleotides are TGTGCCAGCAGCCAACCGACAGGTCCCACAGATACGCAGTATTTT.

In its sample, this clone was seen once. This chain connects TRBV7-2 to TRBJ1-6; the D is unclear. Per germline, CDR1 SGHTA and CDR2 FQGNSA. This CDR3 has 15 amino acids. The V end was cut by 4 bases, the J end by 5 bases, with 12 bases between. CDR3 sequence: CASSWNPGNNSPLHF. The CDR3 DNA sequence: TGTGCCAGCAGCTGGAACCCCGGGAATAATTCACCCCTCCACTTT.

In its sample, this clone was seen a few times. Written as DNA, the CDR3 is TGTGCCACCCGGGACCTCTTTAATGAAAAACTGTTTTTT. This sequence encodes CATRDLFNEKLFF. This chain connects TRBV27 to TRBJ1-4; D is perhaps TRBD1 (5 bases). The CDR3 covers 13 residues. In germline, CDR1 is MNHEY, CDR2 SMNVEV (reference sequence). Trimming took off 10 bases at V and 4 bases at J, with 13 bases between the two ends.

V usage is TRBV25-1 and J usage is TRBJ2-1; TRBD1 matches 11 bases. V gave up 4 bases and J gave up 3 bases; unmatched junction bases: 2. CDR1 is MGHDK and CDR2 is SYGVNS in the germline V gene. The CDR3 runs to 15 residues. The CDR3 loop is CASSVGTGGYNEQFF. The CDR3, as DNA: TGTGCCAGCAGTGTCGGGACAGGGGGCTACAATGAGCAGTTCTTC.

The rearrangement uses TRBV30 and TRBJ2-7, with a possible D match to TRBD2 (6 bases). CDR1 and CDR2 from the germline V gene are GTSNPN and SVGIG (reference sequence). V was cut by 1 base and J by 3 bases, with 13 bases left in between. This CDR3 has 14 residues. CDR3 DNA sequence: TGTGCCTGGAGTGATCCCCTAGCGAACTACGAGCAGTACTTC. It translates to CAWSDPLANYEQYF.

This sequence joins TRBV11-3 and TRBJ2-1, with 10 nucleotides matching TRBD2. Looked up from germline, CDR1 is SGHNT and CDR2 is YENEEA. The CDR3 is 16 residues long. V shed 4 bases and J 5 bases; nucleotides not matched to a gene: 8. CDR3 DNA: TGTGCCAGCAGCTCGTTTTTAGCGGGGGGAGACAATGAGCAGTTCTTC. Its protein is CASSSFLAGGDNEQFF.